The 24 T cell receptor beta chains given below trace back to one sample, sequenced in a study of OX40 agonist ivuxolimab in advanced cancers. Profiled with immunoSEQ multiplex PCR; TCRdb holds only in-frame clones, not every one. The sample shows around 53,000 clones, 85% to 95% of them seen only once. The sequencing here drew on CD4+ or CD8+ T cells sorted from blood, taken in a trial of the OX40 agonist ivuxolimab. These receptor sequences come from an adult with an advanced solid tumor such as melanoma, head and neck, liver or kidney cancer.

In nucleotides, the CDR3 is TGTGCCAGCAGCTTAGGATCCGGAAACACCATATATTTT. This encodes CASSLGSGNTIYF. The chain is built from TRBV11-3 and TRBJ1-3; D is ambiguous. Per germline, CDR1 SGHNT and CDR2 YENEEA. CDR3 length: 13 amino acids. Trimming took off 1 base at V and 4 bases at J, with 5 bases between the two ends.

The genes are TRBV28 and TRBJ2-1; D unresolved. V lost 3 bases and J 2 bases, leaving 8 bases between the germline ends. This CDR3 has 14 amino acids. In germline, CDR1 is MDHEN, CDR2 SYDVKM. DNA for the CDR3: TGTGCCAGCAGTTTTAGGGTAGCCTACAATGAGCAGTTCTTC. Translating it yields CASSFRVAYNEQFF.

The chain is built from TRBV7-2 and TRBJ2-7; D is possibly TRBD1 (6 bases). V lost 5 bases to trimming and J lost 5 bases, with 22 bases between them. Germline CDR1 SGHTA, CDR2 FQGNSA. The CDR3 sequence is 16 residues long. The CDR3 is CASSQSSYREGDEQYF. DNA for the CDR3: TGTGCCAGCAGCCAATCTTCTTACAGGGAAGGCGACGAGCAGTACTTC.

This clone came up once. The chain employs TRBV9 and TRBJ2-6; D call uncertain. The V end lost 1 base, the J end lost 0 bases, and 8 bases lay between the germline ends. This CDR3 contains 16 residues. The V gene's germline CDR1 is SGDLS and CDR2 YYNGEE. The CDR3 sequence: CASSVSRSSGANVLTF. The CDR3 bases are TGTGCCAGCAGCGTAAGCAGATCCTCTGGGGCCAACGTCCTGACTTTC. Combining the CDR3 with reference TRBV9 and TRBJ2-6 gives the whole variable domain DSGVTQTPKHLITATGQRVTLRCSPRSGDLSVYWYQQSLDQGLQFLIQYYNGEERAKGNILERFSAQQFPDLHSELNLSSLELGDSALYFCASSVSRSSGANVLTFGAGSRLTVL.

This chain connects TRBV21-1 to TRBJ2-5; TRBD1, the D gene given by the table, was not confirmed from the DNA. TRBV21-1 counts as a pseudogene. The CDR3 has 16 amino acids. CDR3 amino acids: CASSKIGTGDRETQYF. CDR3 bases: TGTGCCAGCAGCAAAATCGGGACAGGGGATAGAGAGACCCAGTACTTC.

J is TRBJ2-1 and V is TRBV27, with 10 positions matching TRBD2. CDR3 length equals 16 residues. The germline V gene has CDR1 MNHEY and CDR2 SMNVEV (reference sequence). The trim removed 4 bases at V and 4 bases at J, leaving 7 bases unmatched. This CDR3 reads CASSYRASGSYNEQFF. CDR3 bases: TGTGCCAGCAGTTATAGGGCTAGCGGGAGTTACAATGAGCAGTTCTTC.

This clone was detected once. The chain couples TRBV19 to TRBJ2-6; 8 bases agree with TRBD1. The V segment lost 4 bases and the J segment 0 bases; nucleotides outside the gene matches: 2. Looked up from germline, CDR1 is LNHDA and CDR2 is SQIVND (reference sequence). This CDR3 has 16 residues. The CDR3 sequence: CASSKTGGSGANVLTF. DNA of the CDR3: TGTGCCAGTAGTAAAACAGGGGGCTCTGGGGCCAACGTCCTGACTTTC.

This chain joins TRBV5-1 and TRBJ2-7; possible D gene TRBD1, 7 bases. The germline V gene encodes CDR1 SGHRS and CDR2 YFSETQ. The germline V and J ends were trimmed by 2 bases and 3 bases, with 12 bases remaining between them. The CDR3 runs 14 residues. CDR3 bases: TGCGCCAGCAGCTTTGGAGGGGGCAACTACGAGCAGTACTTC. Its protein is CASSFGGGNYEQYF.

This sequence joins TRBV27 and TRBJ2-2; D is undetermined. V lost 3 bases and J lost 0, with 2 bases in between. This CDR3 is 13 amino acids long. Germline CDR1 and CDR2: MNHEY and SMNVEV (reference sequence). CDR3 loop: CASSLANTGELFF. The CDR3 nucleotides read TGTGCCAGCAGTTTGGCGAACACCGGGGAGCTGTTTTTT.

The V call is TRBV29-1, the J call TRBJ2-2, with 8 bases matching TRBD1. Losses at the gene ends were 2 bases for V and 7 bases for J; bases not matched to a gene: 3. The CDR3 spans 13 residues. Germline V gene sequence: CDR1 SQVTM, CDR2 ANQGSEA. The CDR3 is CSVERTGLGELFF. For the CDR3, the DNA is TGCAGCGTTGAACGGACAGGGCTCGGGGAGCTGTTTTTT.

The V gene is TRBV28, the J gene TRBJ1-1; D perhaps matches TRBD1 (5 bases). V lost 6 bases and J lost 1, with 18 bases in between. The V gene's germline CDR1 is MDHEN and CDR2 SYDVKM. CDR3 size: 16 residues. The CDR3 protein is CASSPGLGDKNTEAFF. The CDR3, as DNA: TGTGCCAGCAGCCCGGGACTCGGGGATAAGAACACTGAAGCTTTCTTT.

The chain employs TRBV19 and TRBJ2-2, with TRBD1 as a possible D gene (6 bases). V was shortened by 9 bases and J by 0 bases, with 8 bases between the two germline ends. The CDR3 extends over 13 amino acids. Per germline, CDR1 LNHDA and CDR2 SQIVND (reference sequence). The CDR3: CASGQTNTGELFF. CDR3 sequence (DNA): TGTGCCAGCGGACAGACGAACACCGGGGAGCTGTTTTTT.

The rearrangement joins TRBV27 to TRBJ2-7; the D gene is possibly TRBD1 (6 bases). Germline V gives CDR1 MNHEY, CDR2 SMNVEV (reference sequence). V lost 6 bases and J 4 bases, leaving 22 bases between the germline ends. This CDR3 has 16 amino acids. Here the CDR3 reads CASREFVTGEDYEQYF. The CDR3 region has the DNA TGTGCCAGCAGGGAATTCGTGACAGGAGAAGATTACGAGCAGTACTTC.

Comment on this clone: One end of the junction fails to match germline, which may point to a read error. CDR3 loop: CASSNSGTDTQYF. The CDR3 nucleotides are TGTGCCAGCAGTAACTCGGGCACAGATACGCAGTATTTT. The chain couples TRBV6-4 to TRBJ2-3; D not resolved. CDR1 MRHNA and CDR2 SNTAGT come from the germline V gene. This CDR3 region has 13 residues.

The chain is built from TRBV11-3 and TRBJ2-7, with TRBD2 as a possible D gene (5 bases). The CDR3 loop spans 14 amino acids. Looked up from germline, CDR1 is SGHNT and CDR2 is YENEEA. V dropped 5 bases and J dropped 5 bases, with 16 bases sitting between them. CDR3 nucleotides: TGTGCCAGCAGCCCGGCAGGAGGCATTAACGAGCAGTACTTC. It encodes CASSPAGGINEQYF.

The V and J genes are TRBV6-5 and TRBJ1-5; D not resolved. The germline V gene encodes CDR1 MNHEY and CDR2 SVGAGI. The CDR3 consists of 13 residues. The germline V and J ends were trimmed by 5 bases and 6 bases, with 11 bases remaining between them. The CDR3 is CASSPRGSQPQHF. In nucleotides, the CDR3 is TGTGCCAGCAGTCCTCGGGGTAGTCAGCCCCAGCATTTT.

This chain joins TRBV19 and TRBJ2-1; TRBD2 aligns across 12 bases. With V trimmed by 6 bases and J by 5 bases, 5 bases remained unmatched. The V gene's germline CDR1 is LNHDA and CDR2 SQIVND (reference sequence). The CDR3 loop spans 15 amino acids. The CDR3 nucleotides are TGTGCCAGTAGCCCGACTAGCGGGAGACACAATGAGCAGTTCTTC. It specifies CASSPTSGRHNEQFF.

V gene TRBV7-6 combines with J gene TRBJ1-1, with D hard to call. The CDR3 extends over 14 amino acids. Between the trimmed V and J ends, which lost 1 base and 2 bases, there was a span of 8 bases. Germline loops: CDR1 SGHVS, CDR2 FNYEAQ. The CDR3 sequence is CASSLGWGNTEAFF. CDR3 in DNA: TGTGCCAGCAGCTTAGGGTGGGGTAACACTGAAGCTTTCTTT.

The genes are TRBV28 and TRBJ2-3; 8 nucleotides line up with TRBD1. From germline, CDR1 is MDHEN and CDR2 SYDVKM. CDR3 length: 15 amino acids. J lost 5 bases, V lost 5 bases, and 9 bases had no gene match. The CDR3: CASSTRQGAIDTQYF. The CDR3 DNA is TGTGCCAGCAGTACACGCCAGGGGGCAATAGATACGCAGTATTTT.

This chain uses TRBV11-2 with TRBJ1-2, with 8 bases identical to TRBD1. V dropped 5 bases and J dropped 4; count of bases not matched to a gene: 12. The CDR3 is made up of 16 amino acids. Germline V gene lookup returns CDR1 SGHAT and CDR2 FQNNGV. The CDR3 DNA reads TGTGCCAGCAGCCCGCTACCGGGACAGGCCCTCTATGGCTACACCTTC. Amino acid sequence: CASSPLPGQALYGYTF.

The table lists this clone with a few counts. The chain has TRBV7-9 and TRBJ2-2; D unresolved. Trimming cost V 4 bases and J 0 bases, with 6 bases left between them. The CDR3 contains 14 residues. Looked up from germline, CDR1 is SEHNR and CDR2 is FQNEAQ (reference sequence). CDR3 protein: CASSSSANTGELFF. DNA for the CDR3: TGTGCCAGCAGCTCTAGTGCGAACACCGGGGAGCTGTTTTTT.

The gene calls are TRBV29-1 and TRBJ2-1, with D perhaps given as TRBD1 or TRBD2 (5 bases each). Germline V gene sequence: CDR1 SQVTM, CDR2 ANQGSEA. V dropped 1 base and J dropped 7 bases, with 11 bases sitting between them. This CDR3 is built from 13 residues. The CDR3: CSVEVGVGNEQFF. The CDR3 coding sequence is TGCAGCGTTGAAGTGGGGGTAGGGAATGAGCAGTTCTTC.

The chain employs TRBV6-4 and TRBJ2-7; D assignment may be TRBD1 or TRBD2 (5 bases each). Per germline, CDR1 MRHNA and CDR2 SNTAGT. The V gene lost 8 bases and the J gene lost 4 bases, with 24 bases spanning the gap. This CDR3 has 16 residues. The CDR3 DNA reads as TGTGCCAGCGGACCGCCCGAACGGGACGAAGCATACGAGCAGTACTTC. It specifies CASGPPERDEAYEQYF.

The chain recombines TRBV4-3 with TRBJ1-5; perhaps TRBD1 as D (5 bases). Trimming stripped 0 bases from V and 2 bases from J, with 14 bases between. The germline V gene encodes CDR1 LGHNA and CDR2 YSLEER. The CDR3 totals 17 residues. In nucleotides, the CDR3 is TGCGCCAGCAGCCAAGATCCTGGGGGGTTGGGCAATCAGCCCCAGCATTTT. This encodes CASSQDPGGLGNQPQHF.